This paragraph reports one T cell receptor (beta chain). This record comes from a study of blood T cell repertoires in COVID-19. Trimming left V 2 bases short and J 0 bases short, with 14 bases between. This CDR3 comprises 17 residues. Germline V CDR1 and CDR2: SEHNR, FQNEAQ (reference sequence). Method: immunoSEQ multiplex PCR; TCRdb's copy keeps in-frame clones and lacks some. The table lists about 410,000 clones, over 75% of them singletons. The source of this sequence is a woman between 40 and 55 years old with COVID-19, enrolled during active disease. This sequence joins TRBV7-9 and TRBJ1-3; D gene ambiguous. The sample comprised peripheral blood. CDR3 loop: CASSLSAVLRSGNTIYF. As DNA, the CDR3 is TGTGCCAGCAGCTTATCTGCCGTACTCCGCTCTGGAAACACCATATATTTT.